This TCR beta chain was found in a study of tumor-infiltrating lymphocytes in primary liver carcinoma. The germline gives CDR1 SGHDN, CDR2 FVKESK. The length of the CDR3 is 14 residues. Trimming took 0 bases from V and 4 from J, leaving 7 bases between them. Germline DNA was also extracted, while the blood RNA originated from unsorted whole blood. Preoperatively, peripheral blood was drawn, roughly 4.2 milliliters in total. The authors made TCR beta cDNA from 400 to 550 ng total RNA with a constant-region primer. Each TCR beta library was derived from three nested multiplex PCR rounds that employed slightly modified ARM-PCR. The study ran its first two PCR rounds for roughly 10 cycles each, using TRBV1-TRBV30 forward primers and a C-beta reverse primer. TCRdb used MiXCR to reprocess the multiplex PCR reads, holding one entry per CDR3 protein. The sample holds 180,000 or so distinct CDR3 sequences, 50% to 75% seen once.

Sample: peripheral blood. The receptor was isolated from a middle-aged man with primary liver carcinoma and hepatitis B virus infection. V gene TRBV14 combines with J gene TRBJ2-1; no definite D call. The CDR3 loop is CASSQEWPYNEQFF. The CDR3 DNA reads as TGTGCCAGCAGCCAAGAGTGGCCTTACAATGAGCAGTTCTTC.